These 29 T cell receptor beta chains were sequenced from one sample in a study of molecular identifiers for immune sequencing clone quantification. TCRdb processed the PCR reads anew with MiXCR; each CDR3 protein has one entry. Among about 630,000 distinct CDR3 sequences listed, over 25% were seen once. Sample: naive CD8+ T cells from blood, with Jurkat cell RNA spiked in. Subset given: FACS-sorted CD8+CD4-CCR7+CD45RA+ naive T cells. The receptors here all came from a human donor in good health. Some libraries in this study had Jurkat cell RNA spiked in.

This clonotype was picked up one time. This clone may be a read error of a much larger clone one base away. V and J are TRBV4-2 and TRBJ1-5, with D possibly TRBD1 on 6 matching bases. The CDR3 length is 15 residues. CDR1 is LGHNA and CDR2 is YNFKEQ in the germline V gene. The CDR3 DNA is TGTGCCAGCAGCCAACTACAGGGCGCCCATCAGCCCCGGCATTTT. Amino acids: CASSQLQGAHQPRHF.

Only a few counts were recorded for this clonotype. The rearrangement uses TRBV5-1 and TRBJ2-7; D remains unclear. CDR1 and CDR2 (germline): SGHRS, YFSETQ. The CDR3 length is 14 residues. V gave up 1 base and J gave up 4 bases, with 12 bases separating them. Here the CDR3 DNA reads TGCGCCAGCAGCTTGATTGAATGGAAATACGAGCAGTACTTC. It is translated as CASSLIEWKYEQYF.

This clonotype was observed many times. The genes are TRBV4-1 and TRBJ2-7; no clear D gene. V was shortened by 0 bases and J by 7 bases, with 7 bases between the two germline ends. Germline V lookup: CDR1 MGHRA, CDR2 YSYEKL. This CDR3 region has 12 residues. Here the CDR3 reads CASSQDEREQYF. The CDR3 DNA follows: TGCGCCAGCAGCCAAGATGAGAGGGAGCAGTACTTC.

The genes are TRBV12-3 or TRBV12-4 and TRBJ2-1; 7 bases map to TRBD1. The CDR3 totals 15 residues. V gave up 6 bases and J gave up 2 bases; unmatched junction bases: 7. CDR3: CASSDRAFAYNEQFF. The CDR3 DNA reads as TGTGCCAGCAGCGACAGGGCCTTCGCCTACAATGAGCAGTTCTTC.

The rearrangement links TRBV7-2 to TRBJ2-7; D is undetermined. Deletions cut 3 bases from V and 4 bases from J, with 13 bases between. The CDR3 extends over 14 amino acids. Germline V lookup: CDR1 SGHTA, CDR2 FQGNSA. This chain's CDR3 is CASSFCPGRYEQYF. The CDR3 nucleotides are TGTGCCAGCAGCTTCTGTCCAGGCAGATACGAGCAGTACTTC.

This clonotype was counted at least ten times. The V call is TRBV6-4, the J call TRBJ2-3; possibly TRBD1 or TRBD2 for D (5 bases each). V was cut by 3 bases and J by 2 bases, with 12 bases left in between. Germline lookup yields CDR1 MRHNA and CDR2 SNTAGT. This CDR3 comprises 15 residues. Here the CDR3 reads CASSETGLHTDTQYF. The CDR3 DNA reads as TGTGCCAGCAGTGAAACGGGGCTACACACAGATACGCAGTATTTT.

V and J are TRBV15 and TRBJ2-7; 7 nucleotides match TRBD1. CDR1 and CDR2 from the germline V gene are LNHNV and YYDKDF (reference sequence). With 0 bases clipped from V and 3 bases from J, the junction kept 8 bases outside the gene matches. This CDR3 is built from 16 residues. The DNA for the CDR3 is TGTGCCACCAGCAGAGATCTGTCGGGACAGCTCTACGAGCAGTACTTC. Its translation is CATSRDLSGQLYEQYF. Combining the CDR3 with reference TRBV15 and TRBJ2-7 gives the whole variable domain DAMVIQNPRYQVTQFGKPVTLSCSQTLNHNVMYWYQQKSSQAPKLLFHYYDKDFNNEADTPDNFQSRRPNTSFCFLDIRSPGLGDTAMYLCATSRDLSGQLYEQYFGPGTRLTVT.

This clonotype came up many times. This chain uses TRBV5-6 with TRBJ2-5; D possibly corresponds to TRBD1 (5 bases). This CDR3 spans 15 amino acids. Germline V gene lookup returns CDR1 SGHDT and CDR2 YYEEEE. Trimming removed 0 bases at V and 5 bases at J, with 14 bases between. This chain's CDR3 is CASSLVQDPAETQYF. The CDR3 DNA follows: TGTGCCAGCAGCTTGGTACAGGATCCCGCGGAGACCCAGTACTTC.

In its sample, this clonotype was seen once. Germline and junction disagree at one end, which may indicate a read error. The chain is built from TRBV19 and TRBJ2-1; no reliable D call. This CDR3 spans 16 amino acids. Germline values: CDR1 LNHDA, CDR2 SQIVND (reference sequence). This CDR3 reads CASSIDAVERYNKQFF. The CDR3 DNA sequence: TGTGCCAGTAGTATAGATGCCGTCGAACGGTACAATAAGCAGTTCTTC.

The rearrangement joins TRBV6-5 to TRBJ1-4; 7 bases match TRBD1. The CDR3 has 15 residues. V gave up 7 bases and J gave up 7 bases; unmatched junction bases: 12. Per germline, CDR1 MNHEY and CDR2 SVGAGI. The CDR3 reads CASNGYTGAGEKLFF. The CDR3 DNA follows: TGTGCCAGCAATGGGTACACAGGGGCGGGTGAAAAACTGTTTTTT.

In this sample, this clonotype turned up a few times. The V and J genes are TRBV6-5 and TRBJ2-1; TRBD2 aligns across 8 bases. The trim removed 2 bases at V and 5 bases at J, leaving 14 bases unmatched. Looked up from germline, CDR1 is MNHEY and CDR2 is SVGAGI. The CDR3 contains 18 residues. The CDR3 is CASSYDLSGSSRDNEQFF. The CDR3 nucleotides read TGTGCCAGCAGTTACGACTTAAGCGGGAGCAGCAGGGACAATGAGCAGTTCTTC.

Points on this clonotype: This could be a read error, since a much larger clone is one nucleotide away. The CDR3 here is CASSLYGGAPDTQYF. In nucleotides, the CDR3 is TGTGCCAGCAGTTTATACGGGGGGGCCCCAGATACGCAGTATTTT. This chain links TRBV28 with TRBJ2-3; 8 bases match TRBD2. Per the germline V gene, CDR1 is MDHEN and CDR2 is SYDVKM. The CDR3 contains 15 residues. J lost 4 bases, V lost 1 base, and 4 bases had no gene match.

A word on this clonotype: The junction departs from the called germline gene at one end, perhaps through a read error. The rearrangement links TRBV7-7 to TRBJ2-1; possible D gene TRBD2, 6 bases. CDR1 SSHAT and CDR2 FNYEAQ come from the germline V gene (reference sequence). The CDR3 totals 13 residues. The CDR3 DNA reads as TGTGCTAGCAGCCCTCGCCCGGGGGTCGAGCAGTTCTTC. Protein: CASSPRPGVEQFF.

This clonotype is a singleton in its sample. This rearrangement joins TRBV2 to TRBJ2-3; tentatively, D is TRBD2 (5 bases). The CDR3 covers 12 residues. Trimming stripped 6 bases from V and 6 bases from J, with 10 bases between. From germline, CDR1 is SNHLY and CDR2 FYNNEI. In DNA form, the CDR3 reads TGTGCCAGCAGGACCGGGGTGGATACGCAGTATTTT. Translation gives CASRTGVDTQYF.

This clonotype was detected many times. The chain links TRBV20-1 to TRBJ1-1; tentatively, D is TRBD1 (5 bases). Per the germline V gene, CDR1 is DFQATT and CDR2 is SNEGSKA (reference sequence). CDR3 size: 13 residues. Here the CDR3 reads CSAPTKGTSEAFF. The CDR3, as DNA: TGCAGCGCCCCAACGAAGGGGACCTCTGAAGCTTTCTTT.

The V and J genes are TRBV6-5 and TRBJ2-5; 11 bases are a match to TRBD2. The V segment lost 7 bases and the J segment 4 bases; nucleotides outside the gene matches: 8. Germline CDR1 is MNHEY and CDR2 is SVGAGI. The CDR3 spans 15 residues. For the CDR3, the DNA is TGTGCCAGCACCACACTAGCGGGAGTTGGAGAGACCCAGTACTTC. It specifies CASTTLAGVGETQYF.

This clonotype turned up a few times. The V gene is TRBV7-9, the J gene TRBJ2-2, with 7 bases lining up with TRBD1. Per the germline V gene, CDR1 is SEHNR and CDR2 is FQNEAQ (reference sequence). The junction had 3 bases not matched to a gene; V was cut back by 2 bases and J by 3 bases. This CDR3 comprises 15 residues. The CDR3 here is CASSLQGEDTGELFF. CDR3 nucleotide sequence: TGTGCCAGCAGCTTACAGGGGGAAGACACCGGGGAGCTGTTTTTT.

This clonotype occurred a few times. The CDR3 DNA reads TGTGCCAGTAGTATCTGGTTCGGGGCCACAGATACGCAGTATTTT. Amino acid sequence: CASSIWFGATDTQYF. The chain is built from TRBV19 and TRBJ2-3; D may correspond to TRBD1 or TRBD2 (5 bases each). In germline, CDR1 is LNHDA, CDR2 SQIVND (reference sequence). The CDR3 consists of 15 residues. Trimming pared 3 bases from V and 2 bases from J, leaving 12 bases between. Full variable domain (remainder filled in from reference TRBV19 and TRBJ2-3): DGGITQSPKYLFRKEGQNVTLSCEQNLNHDAMYWYRQDPGQGLRLIYYSQIVNDFQKGDIAEGYSVSREKKESFPLTVTSAQKNPTAFYLCASSIWFGATDTQYFGPGTRLTVL.

This clonotype was picked up many times. The gene calls are TRBV5-4 and TRBJ2-7; tentative D call: TRBD1 (5 bases). This CDR3 spans 13 amino acids. Germline CDR1 reads SGHNT; CDR2 reads YYREEE (reference sequence). With 0 bases removed from V and 3 bases from J, the gap between germline ends came to 7 bases. The CDR3 bases are TGTGCCAGCAGCTTGGACAGGATCTACGAGCAGTACTTC. Translating gives CASSLDRIYEQYF.

This clonotype occurred many times. This chain connects TRBV7-2 to TRBJ2-1, with a weak D call TRBD1 (6 bases). Deletions cut 1 base from V and 7 bases from J, with 11 bases between. Germline-derived CDR1 and CDR2 are SGHTA and FQGNSA. The CDR3 loop spans 14 amino acids. The CDR3 DNA follows: TGTGCCAGCAGCTTAGGCCAGGGGCAGAATGAGCAGTTCTTC. Its translation: CASSLGQGQNEQFF.

This rearrangement joins TRBV5-6 to TRBJ2-7, with no clear D. This CDR3 is built from 16 residues. Trimming left V 4 bases short and J 2 bases short, with 19 bases between. The germline gives CDR1 SGHDT, CDR2 YYEEEE. CDR3 bases: TGTGCCAGCAGCCCTCCCCCGAGACACTGGACCTACGAGCAGTACTTC. Translating it yields CASSPPPRHWTYEQYF.

At least ten counts were recorded for this clonotype. The chain couples TRBV29-1 to TRBJ2-1; no firm D call. The CDR3 length is 12 residues. Deletions cut 3 bases from V and 3 bases from J, with 6 bases between. Germline V lookup: CDR1 SQVTM, CDR2 ANQGSEA. CDR3 protein: CSVENLYNEQFF. In DNA form, the CDR3 reads TGCAGCGTTGAGAACCTCTACAATGAGCAGTTCTTC.

There are many counts of this clonotype. V gene TRBV28 combines with J gene TRBJ1-1, with D perhaps TRBD1 (5 bases). Trimming left V 4 bases short and J 5 bases short, with 11 bases between. The CDR3 has 13 residues. CDR1 is MDHEN, CDR2 SYDVKM, per germline. Here the CDR3 reads CASSSGRYTEAFF. The CDR3, as DNA: TGTGCCAGCAGTTCAGGGAGGTATACTGAAGCTTTCTTT.

To note about this clonotype: One end of the junction fails to match germline, which may point to a read error. The V gene is TRBV19, the J gene TRBJ2-2; D possibly uses TRBD1 or TRBD2 (5 bases each). From germline, CDR1 is LNHDA and CDR2 SQIVND (reference sequence). CDR3 length: 11 residues. The CDR3 loop is CASSGTGELLF. The DNA of the CDR3 is TGTGCCAGTAGCGGGACCGGGGAGCTGCTTTTT.

Note on this clonotype: A single base separates this from a much larger clone, so it may be a read error. CDR3 DNA sequence: TGCAGTGCTAGAGGCTGGACTAGCGGGAGTATTAGAGAGATGTACGAGCACTACTTC. Its protein product is CSARGWTSGSIREMYEHYF. This chain connects TRBV20-1 to TRBJ2-7; 13 bases align to TRBD2. This CDR3 is built from 19 residues. Germline V lookup: CDR1 DFQATT, CDR2 SNEGSKA (reference sequence).

This clonotype was counted a few times. The V gene is TRBV27, the J gene TRBJ2-1; TRBD2 agrees at 9 bases. The CDR3 covers 16 residues. Germline values: CDR1 MNHEY, CDR2 SMNVEV (reference sequence). Trimming removed 5 bases from V and 8 bases from J; junction bases left unmatched: 13. The CDR3 sequence: CASSPTPSGNTHEQFF. The CDR3 nucleotides are TGTGCCAGCAGTCCAACCCCTAGCGGGAATACCCATGAGCAGTTCTTC.

This clonotype has more than one count but fewer than ten. V and J are TRBV10-3 and TRBJ2-5; perhaps TRBD1 as D (5 bases). The CDR3 totals 18 residues. The V end was cut by 0 bases, the J end by 1 base, with 18 bases between. CDR1 and CDR2 (germline): ENHRY, SYGVKD. CDR3 DNA: TGTGCCATCAGTGAGTCGATAGTCTCAGGGCAGTTCCAAGAGACCCAGTACTTC. Protein product: CAISESIVSGQFQETQYF.

The chain recombines TRBV14 with TRBJ2-1, with D perhaps TRBD2 (6 bases). CDR1 is SGHDN and CDR2 is FVKESK in the germline V gene. Trimming removed 5 bases from V and 4 bases from J, with 15 bases in between. CDR3 length: 15 residues. The CDR3 bases are TGTGCCAGCAGCTCAAGTATCGGAGGGTACAATGAGCAGTTCTTC. The encoded protein is CASSSSIGGYNEQFF.

This clonotype was recorded at least ten times. This sequence joins TRBV27 and TRBJ2-3, with D perhaps given as TRBD1 or TRBD2 (5 bases each). V was trimmed by 5 bases and J by 8 bases, leaving 17 bases between them. This CDR3 contains 14 residues. Germline V CDR1 and CDR2: MNHEY, SMNVEV (reference sequence). The CDR3: CASSGDLRLATQYF. The CDR3 nucleotides read TGTGCCAGCAGTGGGGACCTACGGCTTGCTACGCAGTATTTT.